The 19 T cell receptor beta chains reported below all come from one sample, sequenced in a study of OX40 agonist ivuxolimab in advanced cancers. The protocol was immunoSEQ multiplex PCR, while the TCRdb copy is restricted to in-frame clones and leaves out a portion. The sample has tens of thousands of clones; roughly 84% are singletons. Here the sequenced sample was CD4+ or CD8+ T cells sorted from blood, taken in a trial of the OX40 agonist ivuxolimab. These TCRs come from an adult with an advanced solid tumor such as melanoma, head and neck, liver or kidney cancer.

This chain connects TRBV2 to TRBJ2-7, with TRBD2 as a possible D gene (6 bases). There are 14 residues in the CDR3. Germline V gives CDR1 SNHLY, CDR2 FYNNEI. Between the trimmed V and J ends, which lost 4 bases and 7 bases, there was a span of 17 bases. CDR3 residues: CASSGRGPWFEQYV. CDR3 coding DNA: TGTGCCAGCAGTGGGCGGGGTCCATGGTTTGAGCAGTACGTC.

The gene calls are TRBV29-1 and TRBJ2-3; 9 bases fit TRBD2. With V trimmed by 3 bases and J by 2 bases, 6 bases remained unmatched. Germline V gene lookup returns CDR1 SQVTM and CDR2 ANQGSEA. The CDR3 spans 15 residues. The DNA of the CDR3 is TGCAGCGTTGACTGGGTAGCGGGAGCCACAGATACGCAGTATTTT. This sequence encodes CSVDWVAGATDTQYF.

The genes are TRBV6-6 and TRBJ1-4; tentative D call: TRBD1 (6 bases). CDR1 and CDR2 from the germline V gene are MNHNY and SVGAGI (reference sequence). The CDR3 contains 14 residues. Trimming pared 4 bases from V and 3 bases from J, leaving 9 bases between. Written as DNA, the CDR3 is TGTGCCAGCAGTTCCGGACAGTCTAATGAAAAACTGTTTTTT. Translating it yields CASSSGQSNEKLFF.

This clone turned up a few times. Other DNA variants within this sample encode the same CDR3. This sequence joins TRBV10-3 and TRBJ1-1; 7 nucleotides match TRBD1. Looked up from germline, CDR1 is ENHRY and CDR2 is SYGVKD. Trimming removed 5 bases from V and 5 bases from J; junction bases left unmatched: 8. The CDR3 extends over 14 amino acids. In nucleotides, the CDR3 is TGTGCCATCAGTCATACGACAGGGCGGACTGAAGCTTTCTTT. This gives the protein CAISHTTGRTEAFF.

This chain joins TRBV2 and TRBJ1-2; tentative D call: TRBD1 (5 bases). The CDR3 runs to 17 residues. V lost 4 bases and J 4 bases, leaving 22 bases between the germline ends. Looked up from germline, CDR1 is SNHLY and CDR2 is FYNNEI. The CDR3 spells CASSGRDQQMGGYGYTF. The CDR3 nucleotides read TGTGCCAGCAGTGGCCGGGACCAGCAAATGGGGGGCTATGGCTACACCTTC.

V and J are TRBV10-1 and TRBJ2-2; 7 positions agree with TRBD1. Per the germline V gene, CDR1 is WNHNN and CDR2 is SYGVQD (reference sequence). Germline trimming cut 6 bases from V and 1 base from J; bases unmatched to any gene: 2. This CDR3 is 14 amino acids long. Written as DNA, the CDR3 is TGCGCCAGCAGACAGGGGCTGAACACCGGGGAGCTGTTTTTT. Encoded protein: CASRQGLNTGELFF.

V and J are TRBV4-2 and TRBJ1-6, with 7 bases fitting TRBD1. The ends lost 4 bases at V and 0 bases at J; junction bases unmatched: 15. The CDR3 length is 20 residues. Germline CDR1 LGHNA, CDR2 YNFKEQ. This CDR3 is CASSPYRDSPRSSYNSPLHF. The CDR3 DNA is TGTGCCAGCAGCCCTTACCGGGACAGTCCACGGAGCTCCTATAATTCACCCCTCCACTTT.

The chain carries TRBV28 and TRBJ2-1; 8 bases agree with TRBD2. The V gene end was trimmed by 3 bases and the J gene end by 8 bases; junction bases not matched to a gene: 6. Germline loops: CDR1 MDHEN, CDR2 SYDVKM. The CDR3 extends over 14 amino acids. The CDR3 loop reads CASSFPGGPYEQFF. CDR3 DNA sequence: TGTGCCAGCAGTTTCCCGGGAGGGCCCTATGAGCAGTTCTTC.

This chain joins TRBV2 and TRBJ2-3; 8 bases are a match to TRBD1. J was trimmed by 0 bases and V by 6 bases; bases with no gene match: 5. The germline gives CDR1 SNHLY, CDR2 FYNNEI. There are 15 residues in the CDR3. The CDR3 reads CASRTQGVSTDTQYF. CDR3 nucleotides: TGTGCCAGCAGAACACAGGGGGTTAGCACAGATACGCAGTATTTT.

The chain links TRBV6-1 to TRBJ1-1; D might be TRBD1 (5 bases). Trimming took 1 base from V and 0 from J, leaving 9 bases between them. The length of the CDR3 is 15 residues. Germline CDR1 MNHNS, CDR2 SASEGT. The CDR3 sequence: CASSEGGRVNTEAFF. The CDR3 coding sequence is TGTGCCAGCAGTGAAGGTGGCAGGGTGAACACTGAAGCTTTCTTT.

CDR3: CASSVGTGKSEAFF. CDR3 bases: TGTGCCAGCAGCGTCGGGACAGGGAAGTCCGAAGCTTTCTTT. The J gene is TRBJ1-1, the V gene TRBV9; 9 bases align to TRBD1. V dropped 2 bases and J dropped 8; count of bases not matched to a gene: 7. There are 14 residues in the CDR3. Germline CDR1 SGDLS, CDR2 YYNGEE.

V and J are TRBV4-2 and TRBJ2-5; D gene ambiguous. Germline V CDR1 and CDR2: LGHNA, YNFKEQ. V dropped 5 bases and J dropped 1 base, with 17 bases sitting between them. There are 16 residues in the CDR3. CDR3 coding DNA: TGTGCCAGCAGCATCGGCGCCCTAGGGCGCCAAGAGACCCAGTACTTC. This codes for CASSIGALGRQETQYF.

J is TRBJ2-1 and V is TRBV19, with 10 bases fitting TRBD2. CDR1 and CDR2 (germline): LNHDA, SQIVND (reference sequence). The V and J ends lost 3 bases and 15 bases, in that order; junction bases with no gene match: 5. CDR3 length: 12 residues. For the CDR3, the DNA is TGTGCCAGTAGTATCAGCGGGAGGGCCCGGTTCTTC. Its protein product is CASSISGRARFF.

The CDR3 is CASSFSGQGETQYF. Here the CDR3 DNA reads TGTGCCAGCAGTTTTAGCGGACAGGGGGAGACCCAGTACTTC. The chain is built from TRBV28 and TRBJ2-5; 9 bases are shared with TRBD1. This CDR3 contains 14 residues. From germline, CDR1 is MDHEN and CDR2 SYDVKM. V dropped 3 bases and J dropped 5; count of bases not matched to a gene: 4. The whole variable domain, filled in from reference TRBV28 and TRBJ2-5, reads DVKVTQSSRYLVKRTGEKVFLECVQDMDHENMFWYRQDPGLGLRLIYFSYDVKMKEKGDIPEGYSVSREKKERFSLILESASTNQTSMYLCASSFSGQGETQYFGPGTRLLVL.

This sequence joins TRBV28 and TRBJ1-5, with unresolved D. V was pared by 5 bases and J by 1 base, with 6 bases between. Germline CDR1 reads MDHEN; CDR2 reads SYDVKM. The CDR3 contains 13 residues. CDR3 sequence reads: CASSERSNQPQHF. The CDR3 nucleotides read TGTGCCAGCAGTGAACGGAGCAATCAGCCCCAGCATTTT.

V usage is TRBV6-5 and J usage is TRBJ2-7; D gene ambiguous. The CDR3 is 13 residues long. V lost 6 bases and J lost 2, with 11 bases in between. Germline CDR1 and CDR2: MNHEY and SVGAGI. CDR3 nucleotides: TGTGCCAGCAGCAATGATAGGGCCTACGAGCAGTACTTC. As protein: CASSNDRAYEQYF.

This chain connects TRBV6-5 to TRBJ1-1; 7 bases fit TRBD1. CDR1 and CDR2 (germline): MNHEY, SVGAGI. This CDR3 is 13 amino acids long. V lost 6 bases to trimming and J lost 1 base; unmatched junction nucleotides: 2. Here the CDR3 reads CASRRTGNTEAFF. The CDR3 DNA sequence: TGTGCCAGCAGGAGGACAGGGAACACTGAAGCTTTCTTT.

This clone was seen a single time. The genes are TRBV4-3 and TRBJ1-2; TRBD1 might be the D (5 bases). V shed 2 bases and J shed 8 bases, with 6 bases lying between them. Germline values: CDR1 LGHNA, CDR2 YSLEER. There are 11 residues in the CDR3. The CDR3 coding sequence is TGCGCCAGCAGCCAATACAGGGGCTACACCTTC. Residues: CASSQYRGYTF.

This chain connects TRBV2 to TRBJ2-7, with D perhaps matching TRBD2 (5 bases). Trimming removed 6 bases from V and 5 bases from J, with 11 bases in between. From germline, CDR1 is SNHLY and CDR2 FYNNEI. The CDR3 spans 12 residues. CDR3 nucleotides: TGTGCCAGCAGGCTGACTATCGACGAGCAGTACTTC. Its protein product is CASRLTIDEQYF.